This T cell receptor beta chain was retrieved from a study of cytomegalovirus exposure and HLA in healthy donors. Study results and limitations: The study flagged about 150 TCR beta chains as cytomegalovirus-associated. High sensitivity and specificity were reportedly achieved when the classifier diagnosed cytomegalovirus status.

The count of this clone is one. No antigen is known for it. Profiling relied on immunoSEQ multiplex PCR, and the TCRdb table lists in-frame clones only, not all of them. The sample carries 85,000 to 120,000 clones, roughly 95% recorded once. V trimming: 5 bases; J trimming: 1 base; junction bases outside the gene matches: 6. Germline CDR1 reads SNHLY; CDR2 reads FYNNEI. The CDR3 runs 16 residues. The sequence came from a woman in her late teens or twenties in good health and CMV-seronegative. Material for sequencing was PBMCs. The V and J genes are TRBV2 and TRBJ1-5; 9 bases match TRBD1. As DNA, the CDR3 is TGTGCCAGCAGTTCGAGGACAGGGGCCAGCAATCAGCCCCAGCATTTT. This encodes CASSSRTGASNQPQHF.